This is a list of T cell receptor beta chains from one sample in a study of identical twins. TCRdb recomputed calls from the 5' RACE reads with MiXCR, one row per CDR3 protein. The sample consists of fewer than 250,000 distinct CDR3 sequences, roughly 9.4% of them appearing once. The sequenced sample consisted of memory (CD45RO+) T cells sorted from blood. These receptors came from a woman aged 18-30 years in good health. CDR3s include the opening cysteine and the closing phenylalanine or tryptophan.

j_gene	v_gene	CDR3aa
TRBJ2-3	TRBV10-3	CAISPSGLSTDTQYF
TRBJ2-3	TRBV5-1	CASRTGVTSTDTQYF
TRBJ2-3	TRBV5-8	CASSLASELLHTQYF
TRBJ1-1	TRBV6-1	CASSSALHWNTEAFF
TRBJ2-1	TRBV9	CASSSVSSPVHEQFF
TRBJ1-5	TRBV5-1	CASSLGYNQPQHF
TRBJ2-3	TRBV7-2	CASSLLGGVARVVTQYF
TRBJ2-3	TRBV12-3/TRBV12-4	CASSLFLPRYSDTQYF
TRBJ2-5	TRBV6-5	CASSYSNLQETQYF
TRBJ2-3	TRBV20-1	CSARFSGGAYTQYF
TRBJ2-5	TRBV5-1	CASSYHRGEGTQYF
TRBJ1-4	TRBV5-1	CASTGTANEKLFF
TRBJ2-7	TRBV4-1	CASSPGTAITNEQYF
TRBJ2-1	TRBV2	CASPGGAGDYNEQFF
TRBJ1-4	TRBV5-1	CASSLGTGNNEKLFF
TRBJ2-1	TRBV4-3	CASSQAATIWGNEQFF
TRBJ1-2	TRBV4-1	CASSQPGTDYGYTF
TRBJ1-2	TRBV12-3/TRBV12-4	CASRTAWGANYGYTF
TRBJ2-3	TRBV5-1	CASSWGGTDTQYF
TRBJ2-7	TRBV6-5	CASSYSSPRGAYEQYF
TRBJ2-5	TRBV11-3	CASSYPTGGGGETQYF
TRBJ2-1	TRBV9	CASSVNRGDEQFF
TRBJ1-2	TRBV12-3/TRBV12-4	CASSSRPGTGIANYGYTF
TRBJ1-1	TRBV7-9	CATGYGPNTEAFF
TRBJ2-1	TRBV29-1	CSAYLGTSGGAGNEQFF
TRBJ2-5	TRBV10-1	CASSPGTSGGSQETQYF
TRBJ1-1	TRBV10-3	CAISAPGGEAFF
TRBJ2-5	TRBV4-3	CASSQEPSGKETQYF
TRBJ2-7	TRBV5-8	CASSNPGTTYEQYF
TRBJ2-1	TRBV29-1	CSVPSSHNEQFF
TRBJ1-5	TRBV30	CAWSMGPRDQPQHF
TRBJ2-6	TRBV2	CASSLEYSSGANVLTF
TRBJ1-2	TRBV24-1	CATSDRSTYTF
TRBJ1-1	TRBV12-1	CAMSLAVNTEAFF
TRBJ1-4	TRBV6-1	CASRTGGEKLFF
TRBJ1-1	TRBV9	CASSEGAVNTEAFF
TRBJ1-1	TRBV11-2	CASSSQSHAEAFF
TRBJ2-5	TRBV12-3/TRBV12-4	CASSTRNGETQYF
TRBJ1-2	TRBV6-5	CASRLGYYGYTF
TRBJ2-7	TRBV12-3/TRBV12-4	CASSLYLYEQYF
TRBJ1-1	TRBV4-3	CASSPAVRQGHTEAFF
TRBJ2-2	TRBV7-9	CASSPTREGGELFF
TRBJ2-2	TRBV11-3	CASSPSPGTASTGELFF
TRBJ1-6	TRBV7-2	CASSSGWGAPLHF
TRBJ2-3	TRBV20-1	CSAPRGLEGRDTQYF
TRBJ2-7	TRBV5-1	CASSLDYEQYF
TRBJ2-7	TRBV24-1	CCASDSGTSGRYEQYF
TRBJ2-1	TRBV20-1	CSARGVNEQFF
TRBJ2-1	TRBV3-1	CASSLRVTGWDEQFF
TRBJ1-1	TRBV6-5	CASRNREATEAFF